This entry features one T cell receptor (beta chain) sequence. Its antigen is as yet unknown. This PCR relied on a set of 60 Vbeta primers and 13 Jbeta primers. The data were produced by immunoSEQ multiplex PCR, yet TCRdb's version contains in-frame clones alone and is incomplete. In the table there are about 160,000 clones, around four fifths of which are singletons. This sample stems from a study of cytomegalovirus exposure and HLA in healthy donors. Looking at the study overall: Researchers found that 81% of 350 to 500 genotyped donors fell within the Caucasian-associated ancestry cluster.

Overall study findings and caveats: What was likely a sequencing artifact was a cluster of highly shared sequence variants. Earlier results showed most TCR beta V segments being productive about 87% or about 30% of the time.

This sequence originates from a female donor in good health and CMV-seronegative. Sequenced material: PBMCs.

The CDR3 bases are TGTGCCAGTAGTATGACAGTCGGGGAGCTGTTTTTT. As protein: CASSMTVGELFF. The V and J genes are TRBV19 and TRBJ2-2; tentative D call: TRBD1 (5 bases). The CDR3 totals 12 residues. With 3 bases removed from V and 7 bases from J, the gap between germline ends came to 6 bases. In germline, CDR1 is LNHDA, CDR2 SQIVND (reference sequence).